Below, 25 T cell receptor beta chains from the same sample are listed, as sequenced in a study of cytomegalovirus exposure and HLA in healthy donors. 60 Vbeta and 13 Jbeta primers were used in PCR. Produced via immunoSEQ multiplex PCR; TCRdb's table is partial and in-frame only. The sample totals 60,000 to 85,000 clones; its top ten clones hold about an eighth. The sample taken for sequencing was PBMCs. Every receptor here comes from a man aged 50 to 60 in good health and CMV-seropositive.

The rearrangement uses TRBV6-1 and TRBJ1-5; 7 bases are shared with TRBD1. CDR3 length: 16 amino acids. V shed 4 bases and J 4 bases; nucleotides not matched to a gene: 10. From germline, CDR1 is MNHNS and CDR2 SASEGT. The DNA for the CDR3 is TGTGCCAGCAGTGGTCCCTTCGGACAGGAAAATCAGCCCCAGCATTTT. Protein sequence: CASSGPFGQENQPQHF.

The CDR3 protein is CASSRTTGANTEAFF. The CDR3 nucleotides are TGTGCCAGTAGCCGGACGACAGGGGCGAACACTGAAGCTTTCTTT. This rearrangement joins TRBV19 to TRBJ1-1, with TRBD1 matching 8 bases. V gave up 6 bases and J gave up 1 base; unmatched junction bases: 7. CDR1 is LNHDA and CDR2 is SQIVND in the germline V gene (reference sequence). This CDR3 has 15 amino acids.

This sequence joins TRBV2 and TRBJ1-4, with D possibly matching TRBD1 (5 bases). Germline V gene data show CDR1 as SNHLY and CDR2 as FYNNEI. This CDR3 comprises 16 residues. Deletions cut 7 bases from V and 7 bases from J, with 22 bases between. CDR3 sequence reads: CASTSGLSPWGEKLFF. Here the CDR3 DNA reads TGTGCCAGCACCTCGGGACTCTCCCCCTGGGGTGAAAAACTGTTTTTT.

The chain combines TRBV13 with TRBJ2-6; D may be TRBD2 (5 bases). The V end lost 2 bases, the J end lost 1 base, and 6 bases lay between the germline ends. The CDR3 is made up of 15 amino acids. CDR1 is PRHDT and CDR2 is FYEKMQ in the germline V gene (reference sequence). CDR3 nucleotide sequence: TGTGCCAGCAGCTTACGGGGATCTGGGGCCAACGTCCTGACTTTC. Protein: CASSLRGSGANVLTF.

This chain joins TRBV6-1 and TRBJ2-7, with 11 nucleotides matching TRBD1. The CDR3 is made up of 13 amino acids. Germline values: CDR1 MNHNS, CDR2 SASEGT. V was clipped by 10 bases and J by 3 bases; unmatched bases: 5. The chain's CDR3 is CATGTGGYYEQYF. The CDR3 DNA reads TGTGCCACCGGGACAGGGGGATACTACGAGCAGTACTTC.

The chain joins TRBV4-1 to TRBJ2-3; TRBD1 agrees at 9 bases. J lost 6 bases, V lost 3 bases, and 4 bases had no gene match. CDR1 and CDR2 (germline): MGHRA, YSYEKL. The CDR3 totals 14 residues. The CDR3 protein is CASSQWDREDTQYF. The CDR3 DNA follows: TGCGCCAGCAGCCAGTGGGACAGGGAGGATACGCAGTATTTT.

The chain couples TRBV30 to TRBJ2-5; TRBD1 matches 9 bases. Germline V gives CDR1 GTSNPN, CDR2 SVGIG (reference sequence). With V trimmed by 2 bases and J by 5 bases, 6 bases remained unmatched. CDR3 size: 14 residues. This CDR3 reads CAWSSGTGRETQYF. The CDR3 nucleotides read TGTGCCTGGAGTTCCGGGACAGGGAGGGAGACCCAGTACTTC. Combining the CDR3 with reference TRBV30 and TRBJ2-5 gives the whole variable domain SQTIHQWPATLVQPVGSPLSLECTVEGTSNPNLYWYRQAAGRGLQLLFYSVGIGQISSEVPQNLSASRPQDRQFILSSKKLLLSDSGFYLCAWSSGTGRETQYFGPGTRLLVL.

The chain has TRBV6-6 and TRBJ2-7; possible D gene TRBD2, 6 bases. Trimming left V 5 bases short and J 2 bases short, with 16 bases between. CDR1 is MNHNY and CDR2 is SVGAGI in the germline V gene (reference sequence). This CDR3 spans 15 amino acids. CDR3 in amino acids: CASSPRGGKPYEQYV. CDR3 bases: TGTGCCAGCAGTCCCCGTGGAGGGAAGCCCTACGAGCAGTACGTC.

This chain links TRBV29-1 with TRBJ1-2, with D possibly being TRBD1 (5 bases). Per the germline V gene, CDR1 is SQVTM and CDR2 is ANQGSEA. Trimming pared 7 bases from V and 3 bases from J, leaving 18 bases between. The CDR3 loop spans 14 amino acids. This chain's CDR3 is CSAVGHGGDYGYTF. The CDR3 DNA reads TGCAGCGCTGTAGGCCACGGGGGGGACTATGGCTACACCTTC.

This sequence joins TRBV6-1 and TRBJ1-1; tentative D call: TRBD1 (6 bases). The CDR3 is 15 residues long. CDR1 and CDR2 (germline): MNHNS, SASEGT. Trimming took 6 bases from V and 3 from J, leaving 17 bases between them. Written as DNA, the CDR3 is TGTGCCAGCAGGGCTCATGGACAGTGGGACACTGAAGCTTTCTTT. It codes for CASRAHGQWDTEAFF.

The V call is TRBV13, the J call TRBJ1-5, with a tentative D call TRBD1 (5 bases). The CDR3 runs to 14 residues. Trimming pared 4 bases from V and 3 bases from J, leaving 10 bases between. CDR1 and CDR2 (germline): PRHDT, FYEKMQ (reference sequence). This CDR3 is CASSSQGYNQPQHF. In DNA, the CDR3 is TGTGCCAGCAGCTCCCAGGGTTACAATCAGCCCCAGCATTTT. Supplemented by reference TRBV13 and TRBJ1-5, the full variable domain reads AAGVIQSPRHLIKEKRETATLKCYPIPRHDTVYWYQQGPGQDPQFLISFYEKMQSDKGSIPDRFSAQQFSDYHSELNMSSLELGDSALYFCASSSQGYNQPQHFGDGTRLSIL.

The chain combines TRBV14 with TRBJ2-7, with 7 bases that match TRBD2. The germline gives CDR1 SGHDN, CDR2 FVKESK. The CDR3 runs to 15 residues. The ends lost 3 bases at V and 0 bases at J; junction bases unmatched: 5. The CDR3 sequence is CASSHPSGFSYEQYF. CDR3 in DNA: TGTGCCAGCAGCCACCCTAGCGGTTTCTCCTACGAGCAGTACTTC.

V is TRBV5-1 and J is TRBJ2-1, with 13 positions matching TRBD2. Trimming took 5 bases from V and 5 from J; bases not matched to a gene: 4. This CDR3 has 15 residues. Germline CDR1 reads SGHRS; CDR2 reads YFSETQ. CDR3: CASSSTSGRNNEQFF. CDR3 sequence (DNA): TGCGCCAGCAGTTCGACTAGCGGGAGGAACAATGAGCAGTTCTTC.

CDR3 sequence reads: CASRLAGTGELFF. In nucleotides, the CDR3 is TGTGCCAGCCGACTAGCGGGCACCGGGGAGCTGTTTTTT. The rearrangement links TRBV6-1 to TRBJ2-2; 10 positions match TRBD2. The J segment lost 4 bases and the V segment lost 8 bases, leaving 1 base of the junction unmatched. Germline CDR1 reads MNHNS; CDR2 reads SASEGT. The CDR3 runs to 13 residues.

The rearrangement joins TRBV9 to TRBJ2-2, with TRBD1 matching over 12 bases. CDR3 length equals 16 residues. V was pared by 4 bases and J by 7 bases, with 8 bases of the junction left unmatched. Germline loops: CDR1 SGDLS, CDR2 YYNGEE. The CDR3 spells CASSSGTGGLDGELFF. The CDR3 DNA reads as TGTGCCAGCAGCTCCGGGACAGGGGGCTTAGACGGGGAGCTGTTTTTT.

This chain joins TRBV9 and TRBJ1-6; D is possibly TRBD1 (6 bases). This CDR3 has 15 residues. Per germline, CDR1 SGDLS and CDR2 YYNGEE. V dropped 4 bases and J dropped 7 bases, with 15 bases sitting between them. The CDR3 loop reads CASSQGPLPNSPLHF. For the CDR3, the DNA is TGTGCCAGCAGCCAGGGGCCCCTTCCCAATTCACCCCTCCACTTT.

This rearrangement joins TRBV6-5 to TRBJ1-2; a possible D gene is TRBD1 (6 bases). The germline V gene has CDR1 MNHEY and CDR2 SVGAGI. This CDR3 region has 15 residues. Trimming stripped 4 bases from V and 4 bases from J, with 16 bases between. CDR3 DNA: TGTGCCAGCAGTTTATCTTACAGGGACATCTATGGCTACACCTTC. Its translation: CASSLSYRDIYGYTF.

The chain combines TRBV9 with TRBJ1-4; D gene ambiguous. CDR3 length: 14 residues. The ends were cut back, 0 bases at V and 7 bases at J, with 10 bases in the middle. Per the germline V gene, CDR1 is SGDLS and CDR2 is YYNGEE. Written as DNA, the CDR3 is TGTGCCAGCAGCGTAGGGTGGAGGCTTGAAAAACTGTTTTTT. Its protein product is CASSVGWRLEKLFF.

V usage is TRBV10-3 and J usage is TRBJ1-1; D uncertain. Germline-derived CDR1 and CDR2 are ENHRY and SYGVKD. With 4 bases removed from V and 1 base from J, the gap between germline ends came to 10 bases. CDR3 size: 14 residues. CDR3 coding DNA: TGTGCCATCAGTGGGCTAGACGAGAACACTGAAGCTTTCTTT. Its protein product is CAISGLDENTEAFF.

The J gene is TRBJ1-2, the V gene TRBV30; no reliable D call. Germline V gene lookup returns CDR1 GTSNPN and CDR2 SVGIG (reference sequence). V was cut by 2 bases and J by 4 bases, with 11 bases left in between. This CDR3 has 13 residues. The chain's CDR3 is CAWSLRAGYGYTF. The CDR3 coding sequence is TGTGCCTGGAGTCTCCGTGCAGGCTATGGCTACACCTTC.

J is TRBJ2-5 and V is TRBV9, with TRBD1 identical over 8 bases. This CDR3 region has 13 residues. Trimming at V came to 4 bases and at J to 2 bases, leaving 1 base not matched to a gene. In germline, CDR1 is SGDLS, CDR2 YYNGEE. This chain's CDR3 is CASSRTGQETQYF. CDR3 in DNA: TGTGCCAGCAGCCGGACAGGGCAAGAGACCCAGTACTTC.

CDR3 nucleotides: TGTGCCAGCAGTGCAGGTGGGCAGCCCCAGCATTTT. Its translation is CASSAGGQPQHF. The chain combines TRBV6-1 with TRBJ1-5; no clear D gene. Trimming took 4 bases from V and 7 from J, leaving 8 bases between them. This CDR3 is 12 amino acids long. Germline CDR1 is MNHNS and CDR2 is SASEGT.

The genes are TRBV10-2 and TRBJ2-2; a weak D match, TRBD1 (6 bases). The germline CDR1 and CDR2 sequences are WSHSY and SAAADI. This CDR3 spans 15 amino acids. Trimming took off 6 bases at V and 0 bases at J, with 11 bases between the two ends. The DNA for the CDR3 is TGCGCCAGCAGACACGGACAGTCGAACACCGGGGAGCTGTTTTTT. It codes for CASRHGQSNTGELFF.

The CDR3 sequence: CSVQAGTNEQFF. The CDR3 DNA sequence: TGCAGCGTCCAAGCGGGAACCAATGAGCAGTTCTTC. The gene calls are TRBV29-1 and TRBJ2-1; 7 bases are shared with TRBD2. This CDR3 comprises 12 residues. V lost 6 bases, J lost 6 bases, and 5 bases stayed unmatched. Looked up from germline, CDR1 is SQVTM and CDR2 is ANQGSEA.

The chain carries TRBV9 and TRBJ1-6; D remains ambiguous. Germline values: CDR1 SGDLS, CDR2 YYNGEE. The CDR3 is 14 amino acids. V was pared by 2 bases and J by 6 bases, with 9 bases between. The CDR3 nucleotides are TGTGCCAGCAGCGTGGAGGTCCTTAATTCACCCCTCCACTTT. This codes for CASSVEVLNSPLHF.